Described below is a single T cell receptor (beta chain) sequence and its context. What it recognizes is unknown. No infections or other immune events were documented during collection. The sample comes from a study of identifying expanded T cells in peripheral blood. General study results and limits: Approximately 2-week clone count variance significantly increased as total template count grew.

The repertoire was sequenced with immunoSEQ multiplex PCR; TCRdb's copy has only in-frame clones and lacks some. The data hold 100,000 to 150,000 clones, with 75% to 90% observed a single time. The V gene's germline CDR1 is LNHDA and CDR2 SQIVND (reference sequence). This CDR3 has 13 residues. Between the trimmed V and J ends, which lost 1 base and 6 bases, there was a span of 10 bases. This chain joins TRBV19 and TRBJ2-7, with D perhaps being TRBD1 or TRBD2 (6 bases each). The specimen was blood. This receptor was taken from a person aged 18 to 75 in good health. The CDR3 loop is CASSIAEGGEQYF. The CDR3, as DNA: TGTGCCAGTAGTATAGCGGAGGGGGGCGAGCAGTACTTC.